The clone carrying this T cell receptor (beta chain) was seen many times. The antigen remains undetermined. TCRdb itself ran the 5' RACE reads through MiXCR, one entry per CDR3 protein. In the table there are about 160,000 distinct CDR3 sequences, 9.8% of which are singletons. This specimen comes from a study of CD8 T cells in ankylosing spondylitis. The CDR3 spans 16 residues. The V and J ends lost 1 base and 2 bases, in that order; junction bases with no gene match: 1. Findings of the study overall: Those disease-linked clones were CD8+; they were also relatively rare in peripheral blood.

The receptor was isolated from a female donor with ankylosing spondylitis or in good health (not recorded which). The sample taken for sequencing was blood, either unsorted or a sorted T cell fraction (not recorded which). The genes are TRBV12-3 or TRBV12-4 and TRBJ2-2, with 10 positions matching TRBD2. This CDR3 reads CASSLVAGGNTGELFF. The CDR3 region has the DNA TGTGCCAGCAGTTTAGTAGCGGGAGGTAACACCGGGGAGCTGTTTTTT.